This is a list of T cell receptor beta chains from one sample in a study of human T cells and chemical hapten exposure. Via MiXCR, TCRdb re-called the RACE reads, giving one row per CDR3 protein. The data show fewer than 95,000 distinct CDR3 sequences, 8% to 11% seen once. Sequencing was performed on whole blood, taken in connection with sensitization to the hapten diphenylcyclopropenone (DPC). These receptors all stem from a man aged 35 to 55 with alopecia areata. Some clones in this sample may be carry-over from other donors' samples. Each CDR3 is given with its conserved first and last residue. The order of the fields is clone size, V gene, D gene, J gene, CDR3 protein, CDR3 DNA. A D gene is named only where the DNA matches it firmly. The size entry is marked missing in some rows and otherwise reads once, few, many or a size class.

-	TRBV24-1	-	TRBJ2-7	CATSARDGRVRSYEQYF	TGTGCCACCAGTGCTAGGGATGGAAGAGTAAGGTCCTACGAGCAGTACTTC
many	TRBV2	-	TRBJ1-2	CASIGQSYGYTF	TGTGCCAGCATAGGACAGAGCTATGGCTACACCTTC
many	TRBV20-1	TRBD1	TRBJ2-1	CSAPPGTGGNEQFF	TGCAGTGCTCCCCCCGGGACAGGGGGCAATGAGCAGTTCTTC
-	TRBV30	-	TRBJ2-3	CAWTDGRDTQYF	TGTGCCTGGACCGATGGAAGGGATACGCAGTATTTT
-	TRBV6-5	TRBD2	TRBJ2-7	CASSYGLAGGYEQYF	TGTGCCAGCAGTTATGGGCTAGCGGGAGGCTACGAGCAGTACTTC
few	TRBV24-1	TRBD1	TRBJ2-3	CATGTDAADTQYF	TGTGCCACTGGGACAGACGCGGCAGATACGCAGTATTTT
once	TRBV12-3/TRBV12-4	-	TRBJ1-2	CASSLQGSPSSYGYTF	TGTGCCAGCAGTTTGCAGGGGTCCCCTTCCTCCTATGGCTACACCTTC
few	TRBV12-3/TRBV12-4	TRBD1	TRBJ2-1	CASRETGGSYNEQFF	TGTGCCAGCAGAGAGACAGGGGGCTCCTACAATGAGCAGTTCTTC
few	TRBV5-1	TRBD1	TRBJ2-3	CASSHRSPGQGAGTDTQYF	TGCGCCAGCAGCCACCGGAGTCCGGGACAGGGGGCCGGAACAGATACGCAGTATTTT
many	TRBV4-2	-	TRBJ2-1	CASSQEMNREQFF	TGTGCCAGCAGCCAAGAGATGAATCGCGAGCAGTTCTTC